The source of this T cell receptor beta chain is a study of cytomegalovirus exposure and HLA in healthy donors. Germline V gene sequence: CDR1 MNHEY, CDR2 SMNVEV (reference sequence). The CDR3 totals 14 residues. J lost 4 bases, V lost 6 bases, and 2 bases had no gene match. The PCR ran on 60 Vbeta and 13 Jbeta primers. Assay used: immunoSEQ multiplex PCR; TCRdb lists only in-frame clones, some missing. The profile covers 150,000 to 200,000 clones, with around 90% appearing a single time and around 1% taken by the ten largest. This TCR was sampled from a boy aged 2 to 10 in good health and CMV-seronegative. The chain links TRBV27 to TRBJ1-5; TRBD1 aligns across 11 bases. Sequencing input: PBMCs. CDR3 residues: CASRGDRGNQPQHF. The CDR3 DNA is TGTGCCAGCAGGGGGGACAGGGGGAATCAGCCCCAGCATTTT.